This T cell receptor (beta chain) was documented in a study of OX40 agonist ivuxolimab in advanced cancers. General study results and limits: Mean expanded clone counts were higher in CD8+ than CD4+ T cells. At 0.1-3.0 mg/kg, partial responders had clonal expansion among the lowest observed. Clonal expansion was seen in CD4+ and CD8+ blood T cells by week 6 at 0.1 to 3.0 mg/kg. Determination of antigen specificity was not performed for the expanded peripheral T cells.

Germline-derived CDR1 and CDR2 are MDHEN and SYDVKM. With 10 bases removed from V and 2 bases from J, the gap between germline ends came to 12 bases. CDR3 length equals 13 residues. Only in-frame clones appear in the TCRdb table, and some are missing; sequencing was by immunoSEQ multiplex PCR. Seen here are under 80,000 clones, about nine tenths observed once, and the top ten hold more than 15%. A word on this clone: What it binds is not known.

Sequenced material: CD4+ or CD8+ T cells sorted from blood, taken in a trial of the OX40 agonist ivuxolimab. The chain carries TRBV28 and TRBJ1-5; D ambiguous. The sequence came from an adult with an advanced solid tumor such as melanoma, head and neck, liver or kidney cancer. Written as DNA, the CDR3 is TGTGCCATACAGTTCCGTGGCAATCAGCCCCAGCATTTT. Translating it yields CAIQFRGNQPQHF.